One sample yielded the 23 T cell receptor beta chains listed below, sequenced in a study of blood T cell repertoires in COVID-19. Some clones are missing from TCRdb's copy, which holds only in-frame ones; the method was immunoSEQ multiplex PCR. The profile shows about 240,000 clones, about 80% of them singletons. The source material was PBMCs or T cells enriched from blood (not recorded which). These receptors came from a woman aged 40-49 years who had been exposed to COVID-19.

This sequence joins TRBV14 and TRBJ1-6, with a possible D match to TRBD1 (5 bases). The CDR3 spans 14 residues. The germline V gene encodes CDR1 SGHDN and CDR2 FVKESK. Trimming took off 3 bases at V and 6 bases at J, with 9 bases between the two ends. The CDR3 sequence is CASSHWQGNSPLHF. DNA of the CDR3: TGTGCCAGCAGCCACTGGCAGGGTAATTCACCCCTCCACTTT.

This chain links TRBV24-1 with TRBJ2-2; the D is unclear. Trimming stripped 9 bases from V and 2 bases from J, with 6 bases between. The CDR3 covers 12 residues. In germline, CDR1 is KGHDR, CDR2 SFDVKD. CDR3 DNA: TGTGCCACCGACTCAAACACCGGGGAGCTGTTTTTT. Protein: CATDSNTGELFF.

The rearrangement uses TRBV28 and TRBJ2-7; no definite D call. This CDR3 comprises 16 residues. Germline CDR1 MDHEN, CDR2 SYDVKM. Trimming stripped 2 bases from V and 0 bases from J, with 14 bases between. In DNA form, the CDR3 reads TGTGCCAGCAGTTTACGTCGCCGCCCCTACTCCTACGAGCAGTACTTC. Protein product: CASSLRRRPYSYEQYF.

The rearrangement links TRBV9 to TRBJ2-7, with D tentatively TRBD1 (6 bases). V lost 0 bases, J lost 3 bases, and 13 bases lay in between. Germline V gene data show CDR1 as SGDLS and CDR2 as YYNGEE. CDR3 size: 15 residues. The CDR3 sequence is CASSVGPGDGYEQYF. DNA of the CDR3: TGTGCCAGCAGCGTAGGCCCAGGGGACGGCTACGAGCAGTACTTC.

In the case of this clone: Other DNA sequences within the sample encode an identical CDR3. The CDR3 sequence is CASSPTGGNQPQHF. DNA of the CDR3: TGTGCCAGTAGCCCAACGGGGGGTAATCAGCCCCAGCATTTT. The V gene is TRBV19, the J gene TRBJ1-5; possible D gene TRBD1, 5 bases. Germline CDR1 and CDR2: LNHDA and SQIVND (reference sequence). This CDR3 comprises 14 residues. Trimming stripped 6 bases from V and 4 bases from J, with 13 bases between.

The rearrangement uses TRBV19 and TRBJ1-1, with D uncertain. V lost 4 bases and J 4 bases, leaving 10 bases between the germline ends. The germline CDR1 and CDR2 sequences are LNHDA and SQIVND (reference sequence). CDR3 length: 13 residues. CDR3 bases: TGTGCCAGTAGTAGGTCGAGGCTCACTGAAGCTTTCTTT. Its translation: CASSRSRLTEAFF.

The chain recombines TRBV27 with TRBJ1-5; a possible D gene is TRBD1 (6 bases). With 4 bases removed from V and 6 bases from J, the gap between germline ends came to 13 bases. From germline, CDR1 is MNHEY and CDR2 SMNVEV (reference sequence). The length of the CDR3 is 14 residues. The CDR3 DNA reads TGTGCCAGCAGTTACAGGGATGGGAGTCAGCCCCAGCATTTT. Its protein is CASSYRDGSQPQHF.

CDR3 bases: TGTGCCTGGCTTTTGGGGGGGGGCACTGAAGCTTTCTTT. Translated: CAWLLGGGTEAFF. This rearrangement joins TRBV30 to TRBJ1-1; TRBD1 might be the D (5 bases). The CDR3 has 13 amino acids. V lost 5 bases and J lost 4, with 14 bases in between. In germline, CDR1 is GTSNPN, CDR2 SVGIG (reference sequence).

The genes are TRBV21-1 and TRBJ2-3; no DNA check was done on the table's D call, TRBD2. TRBV21-1 corresponds to a pseudogene. The CDR3 contains 16 residues. Here the CDR3 DNA reads TGTGCCAGCAGCAAACCGGGGAGGTATGAGGTTTTCGGGCAGTATTTT. Its translation is CASSKPGRYEVFGQYF.

The CDR3 reads CASSYSGTRPYEQYF. The CDR3, as DNA: TGTGCCAGCAGTTACTCCGGGACACGTCCATACGAGCAGTACTTC. The chain uses TRBV6-5 and TRBJ2-7, with a tentative D call TRBD1 (6 bases). The CDR3 loop spans 15 amino acids. Trimming took 0 bases from V and 4 from J, leaving 13 bases between them. The germline gives CDR1 MNHEY, CDR2 SVGAGI.

The rearrangement links TRBV5-5 to TRBJ2-7; tentatively, D is TRBD1 (5 bases). Trimming stripped 6 bases from V and 2 bases from J, with 18 bases between. The CDR3 is made up of 15 amino acids. Germline V gene data show CDR1 as SGHKS and CDR2 as YYEKEE (reference sequence). This CDR3 reads CASKPVGHGTYEQYF. CDR3 sequence (DNA): TGTGCCAGCAAACCGGTGGGGCACGGAACCTACGAGCAGTACTTC.

The rearrangement uses TRBV5-6 and TRBJ1-1; TRBD1 might be the D (6 bases). There are 16 residues in the CDR3. The germline V gene has CDR1 SGHDT and CDR2 YYEEEE. The V gene lost 0 bases and the J gene lost 2 bases, with 14 bases spanning the gap. The DNA for the CDR3 is TGTGCCAGCAGCTTGGTTTCGGGACACCGAAACACTGAAGCTTTCTTT. This gives the protein CASSLVSGHRNTEAFF.

This chain uses TRBV18 with TRBJ2-1, with TRBD2 identical over 8 bases. This CDR3 comprises 14 residues. V lost 5 bases to trimming and J lost 6 bases; unmatched junction nucleotides: 6. Per the germline V gene, CDR1 is KGHSH and CDR2 is LQKENI. CDR3 in amino acids: CASSYGGASNEQFF. Here the CDR3 DNA reads TGTGCCAGCTCATACGGGGGGGCTTCCAATGAGCAGTTCTTC.

The chain combines TRBV6-6 with TRBJ2-7, with D uncertain. Germline CDR1 reads MNHNY; CDR2 reads SVGAGI (reference sequence). This CDR3 contains 13 residues. The V end was cut by 8 bases, the J end by 2 bases, with 13 bases between. In DNA form, the CDR3 reads TGTGCCAGCGGTCCCTCCTCCCCCTACGAGCAGTACTTC. This encodes CASGPSSPYEQYF.

Turning to this clone: Other nucleotide sequences in the sample specify the same CDR3. This chain joins TRBV3-1 (or the pseudogene TRBV3-2) and TRBJ2-5; 13 bases agree with TRBD2. CDR3 size: 15 residues. Unmatched junction bases numbered 0, after V lost 1 base and J lost 4 bases. Germline CDR1 is LGHDT and CDR2 is YNNKEL (reference sequence). The CDR3 region is CASSQGLAGGETQYF. The CDR3 coding sequence is TGTGCCAGCAGCCAAGGACTAGCGGGGGGAGAGACCCAGTACTTC.

The J gene is TRBJ1-2, the V gene TRBV5-1; D may be TRBD1 (6 bases). Trimming removed 4 bases at V and 0 bases at J, with 16 bases between. From germline, CDR1 is SGHRS and CDR2 YFSETQ. The CDR3 extends over 16 amino acids. The CDR3 is CASSVPDSVPNYGYTF. CDR3 nucleotides: TGCGCCAGCAGCGTTCCGGACAGCGTACCTAACTATGGCTACACCTTC.

The chain links TRBV25-1 to TRBJ1-3; no reliable D call. With 7 bases removed from V and 0 bases from J, the gap between germline ends came to 7 bases. The CDR3 has 13 residues. In germline, CDR1 is MGHDK, CDR2 SYGVNS. The CDR3 sequence is CASNRGSGNTIYF. DNA of the CDR3: TGTGCCAGCAACCGGGGCTCTGGAAACACCATATATTTT.

This chain joins TRBV28 and TRBJ1-2; D is perhaps TRBD1 (6 bases). This CDR3 comprises 13 residues. The germline V and J ends were trimmed by 6 bases and 8 bases, with 16 bases remaining between them. CDR1 MDHEN and CDR2 SYDVKM come from the germline V gene. The CDR3 nucleotides read TGTGCCAGCAGCCGACCAGGCGGGGGCGGCTACACCTTC. Amino acids: CASSRPGGGGYTF.

This clone has only one observation. This chain uses TRBV5-1 with TRBJ1-4; 7 bases agree with TRBD1. The CDR3 spans 15 residues. V lost 0 bases to trimming and J lost 7 bases; unmatched junction nucleotides: 6. From germline, CDR1 is SGHRS and CDR2 YFSETQ. The CDR3 region is CASSLEGAEGEKLFF. DNA for the CDR3: TGCGCCAGCAGCTTGGAGGGGGCGGAAGGTGAAAAACTGTTTTTT.

The chain couples TRBV7-3 to TRBJ1-2, with D maybe TRBD1 (6 bases). V lost 5 bases to trimming and J lost 6 bases, with 16 bases between them. Germline CDR1 SGHTA, CDR2 FQGTGA. This CDR3 is built from 14 residues. CDR3 amino acids: CASSAGAMLDGYTF. CDR3 sequence (DNA): TGTGCCAGCAGCGCGGGGGCTATGTTGGATGGCTACACCTTC.

The chain carries TRBV3-1 (or the pseudogene TRBV3-2) and TRBJ2-1; 9 bases align to TRBD2. Germline loops: CDR1 LGHDT, CDR2 YNNKEL (reference sequence). Trimming at V came to 4 bases and at J to 7 bases, leaving 8 bases not matched to a gene. This CDR3 comprises 15 residues. CDR3 protein: CASSRVAGGPNEQFF. For the CDR3, the DNA is TGTGCCAGCAGCCGGGTGGCGGGGGGGCCGAATGAGCAGTTCTTC.

CDR3 coding DNA: TGTGCCAGCTCATCTCAAGGGGACTATGGCTACACCTTC. It specifies CASSSQGDYGYTF. The J gene is TRBJ1-2, the V gene TRBV18; tentatively, D is TRBD1 (5 bases). CDR3 size: 13 residues. Germline V lookup: CDR1 KGHSH, CDR2 LQKENI. V was pared by 5 bases and J by 3 bases, with 10 bases between.

This clone has only one observation. The chain is built from TRBV5-1 and TRBJ1-2; 7 nucleotides align to TRBD1. Losses at the gene ends were 0 bases for V and 5 bases for J; bases not matched to a gene: 10. Germline CDR1 and CDR2: SGHRS and YFSETQ. This CDR3 contains 16 residues. The CDR3 loop reads CASSLDEGGAGYGYTF. For the CDR3, the DNA is TGCGCCAGCAGCTTGGACGAAGGGGGCGCAGGTTATGGCTACACCTTC. Variable domain in full (rest from reference TRBV5-1 and TRBJ1-2): KAGVTQTPRYLIKTRGQQVTLSCSPISGHRSVSWYQQTPGQGLQFLFEYFSETQRNKGNFPGRFSGRQFSNSRSEMNVSTLELGDSALYLCASSLDEGGAGYGYTFGSGTRLTVV.